This TCR beta chain was recorded in a study of cytomegalovirus exposure and HLA in healthy donors. General study points: V segments that were indistinguishable, TRBV6-2 and TRBV6-3 among them, were omitted from analysis. In a later analysis, donors in an Asian-associated ancestry cluster reportedly had fewer N-insertions in productive TCRs than the cohort mean. A missense DCLRE1C variant was associated with V- and J-gene trimming of TCR beta chains in a later analysis, and an independent cohort replicated the association. Prior analysis indicated that the majority of TCR beta V segments exhibited productivity approximately 90% or approximately 30% of the time.

On this clone: Antigen unknown.

With 60 Vbeta and 13 Jbeta primers, the PCR was carried out. Sequencing was performed with immunoSEQ multiplex PCR; in TCRdb, only in-frame clones are kept and a portion is missing. The sample yields some 79,000 clones, 63% seen once. The ends were cut back, 1 base at V and 5 bases at J, with 14 bases in the middle. The CDR3 contains 15 residues. The germline gives CDR1 LNHNV, CDR2 YYDKDF (reference sequence). The V and J genes are TRBV15 and TRBJ2-5; D perhaps matches TRBD2 (5 bases). Sequencing was done on a sample of PBMCs. This sequence originates from a woman in her 40s in good health and CMV-seropositive. The CDR3 nucleotides are TGTGCCACCAGCAGAGTGTCTAGATCGGGGGAGACCCAGTACTTC. It translates to CATSRVSRSGETQYF.